This TCR beta chain was recorded in a study of blood T cell repertoires in COVID-19 (dated by TCRdb to the early 2020s). Study-wide context: Samples from collaborators originated in the United States, Italy and Spain and spanned both the acute and convalescent phases of COVID-19. Where available, HLA class I and class II types were taken from metadata supplied by the sample provider and were not determined by assay-based typing. The prospective study material was composed of cDNA or gDNA derived from T cells, B-cell-depleted T cells, or PBMCs. Samples were obtained from the ongoing ImmuneRACE study (first 160 participants) and from over a thousand subjects provided by 6 global collaborators. The repertoires were made available in a free public database intended to serve as a resource for research on the immune response to SARS-CoV-2. Deeply sampled blood TCRbeta repertoires from subjects exposed to, actively infected with, or recovered from COVID-19 were included in the dataset. Sample metadata almost always included a de-identified subject ID, COVID-19 status, age in years and sex. What the study reported, not specific to this receptor: Clinical and demographic metadata were provided uncurated, with the amount varying by source and participant.

TCRbeta CDR3 regions were amplified from genomic DNA by means of the immunoSEQ Assay, a bias-controlled multiplex PCR. For the original study's pipeline: Nucleated cell counts per sample were estimated from amplification of reference gene primers within the assay. To quantify the absolute abundance of each unique TCRbeta CDR3 rearrangement, sequence reads were collapsed and filtered. Productive Simpson clonality was computed per sample as the square root of Simpson's diversity index over productive rearrangements. TCRdb re-hosts the immuneACCESS table, in-frame sequences only. Its copies lack some clones; in the studies checked, an unresolved V gene accounts for under half of them, and the cause for the rest is not known. V, J and clone size reflect that table, while D and trimming were determined from the DNA. The sample contains approximately 62,000 clones, about nine tenths of them found a single time. About 1.4% of the sample goes to the ten largest clones.

Collaborating institutions collected whole blood in K2EDTA tubes following their own protocols. For TCRbeta analysis, collaborator samples were shipped as frozen whole blood, as isolated PBMCs, or as DNA extracted from either sample type. Based on the germline V gene, the CDR1 and CDR2 sequences are KGHDR and SFDVKD. Trimming leaves V shorter by 4 bases and J shorter by 8 bases, with the junction holding 9 bases beyond the gene matches. The CDR3 sequence holds 16 residues, the cysteine and phenylalanine included. The sequence is cut down to CDR3 DNA, 48 bases in frame from base 1. Concerning this clone: This receptor's antigen is unknown. Within one base of it there is no much larger clone, and no base qualities were kept.

Rearrangement joined TRBV24-1 to TRBJ1-4; 10 central bases correspond to TRBD1. This sequence originates from a man aged 55 to 70 with acute or convalescent COVID-19. Sequencing input: peripheral blood. The sequenced DNA is TGTGCCACCAGTGACGGCGGACAGGGGGTAGGGGAAAAACTGTTTTTT. This encodes CATSDGGQGVGEKLFF.